The rows below give T cell receptor beta chains drawn from one sample of a study of OX40 agonist ivuxolimab in advanced cancers. Sequencing used immunoSEQ multiplex PCR; TCRdb keeps in-frame clones, though not all of them. The sample has roughly 80,000 clones; 65% to 90% are singletons. Specimen: CD4+ or CD8+ T cells sorted from blood, collected in a trial of the OX40 agonist ivuxolimab. All receptors come from an adult with an advanced solid tumor such as melanoma, head and neck, liver or kidney cancer. The CDR3 runs from the conserved cysteine through the conserved F or W. The D gene is left open where the match is weak. The listing skips clone size in some rows; elsewhere it reads once, few, many or a size class.

>TRBV7-2|TRBD2|TRBJ2-3|-
CASSGSGTSRADTQYF
TGTGCCAGCAGCGGCTCCGGGACTAGCAGGGCAGATACGCAGTATTTT
>TRBV5-5|-|TRBJ1-1|once
CASSLYGEAFF
TGTGCCAGCAGCTTGTATGGAGAAGCTTTCTTT
>TRBV30|TRBD1|TRBJ1-2|-
CAWSVVVTGDRGYTF
TGTGCCTGGAGTGTAGTGGTCACAGGGGATCGCGGCTACACCTTC
>TRBV18|-|TRBJ2-5|-
CASSPQGSFQETQYF
TGTGCCAGCTCACCCCAGGGGTCGTTCCAAGAGACCCAGTACTTC
>TRBV10-3|-|TRBJ2-2|-
CAISESVSNRWELFF
TGTGCCATCAGTGAGTCGGTGTCAAACAGGTGGGAGCTGTTTTTT
>TRBV10-3|-|TRBJ1-6|-
CAISAAPRQTPLHF
TGTGCCATCAGCGCGGCCCCTCGTCAGACACCCCTCCACTTT
>TRBV7-3|-|TRBJ2-2|-
CASSLMGRGGTGELFF
TGTGCCAGCAGCTTAATGGGAAGGGGAGGCACCGGGGAGCTGTTTTTT
>TRBV27|-|TRBJ1-1|once
CASSFKDPAGNTEAFF
TGTGCCAGCAGTTTCAAGGACCCGGCGGGAAACACTGAAGCTTTCTTT
>TRBV4-1|-|TRBJ1-2|-
CASSRGGGNYGYTF
TGCGCCAGCAGCCGAGGAGGCGGTAACTATGGCTACACCTTC
>TRBV5-4|-|TRBJ1-1|-
CASSSVLGTEAFF
TGTGCCAGCAGCTCAGTTCTGGGGACTGAAGCTTTCTTT
>TRBV6-5|TRBD1|TRBJ1-3|-
CASRRGDSSGNTIYF
TGTGCCAGCAGACGGGGGGACAGCTCTGGAAACACCATATATTTT
>TRBV4-2|-|TRBJ1-1|-
CASRSGGNTEAFF
TGTGCCAGCAGATCCGGAGGGAACACTGAAGCTTTCTTT
>TRBV5-4|TRBD1|TRBJ2-5|-
CASSWGGDRDETQYF
TGTGCCAGCAGCTGGGGAGGGGACAGGGATGAGACCCAGTACTTC
>TRBV7-2|-|TRBJ1-2|-
CASSLARRSSYGYTF
TGTGCCAGCAGCTTAGCGCGAAGGAGTTCCTATGGCTACACCTTC
>TRBV7-2|TRBD1|TRBJ1-3|-
CASRRPDRGRRGNTIYF
TGTGCCAGCAGGAGGCCCGACAGGGGGCGGCGGGGAAACACCATATATTTT
>TRBV19|-|TRBJ1-5|once
CASSEQSNQPQHF
TGTGCCTCCTCAGAGCAGAGCAATCAGCCCCAGCATTTT
>TRBV5-4|-|TRBJ2-1|-
CASSSGGAKEQFF
TGTGCCAGCAGCTCCGGGGGAGCCAAGGAGCAGTTCTTC
>TRBV4-3|-|TRBJ1-4|-
CASSQEGRAREKLFF
TGCGCCAGCAGCCAAGAGGGCAGGGCCCGTGAAAAACTGTTTTTT
>TRBV6-1|-|TRBJ1-2|-
CATSKGEPYGYTF
TGTGCCACCTCGAAAGGTGAGCCCTATGGCTACACCTTC
>TRBV6-6|-|TRBJ1-2|-
CASSSRGLGDGYTF
TGTGCCAGCAGTTCTAGGGGCTTAGGAGATGGCTACACCTTC
>TRBV7-6|TRBD2|TRBJ2-2|-
CASSFGLAGTGELFF
TGTGCCAGCAGCTTCGGACTAGCGGGAACGGGGGAGCTGTTTTTT
>TRBV27|-|TRBJ1-5|-
CASSLSPDTNQPQHF
TGTGCCAGCAGTTTATCTCCGGACACCAATCAGCCCCAGCATTTT
>TRBV18|-|TRBJ2-7|-
CASSSWQTSSYEQYF
TGTGCCAGCTCATCTTGGCAGACGAGCTCCTACGAGCAGTACTTC
>TRBV2|TRBD1|TRBJ1-2|-
CATTGTDSYGYTF
TGTGCCACAACAGGGACAGACTCCTATGGCTACACCTTC
>TRBV10-3|-|TRBJ2-5|few
CAISEGGGLEETQYF
TGTGCCATCAGTGAAGGAGGGGGGCTCGAAGAGACCCAGTACTTC
>TRBV19|TRBD1|TRBJ1-5|-
CASSTFRQGANQPQHF
TGTGCCAGTAGTACTTTCCGACAGGGGGCAAACCAGCCCCAGCATTTT
>TRBV7-9|TRBD1|TRBJ1-1|once
CASSSQGAPNTEAFF
TGTGCCAGCAGCTCACAGGGGGCGCCGAACACTGAAGCTTTCTTT
>TRBV27|-|TRBJ2-1|-
CASNYQASSYNEQFF
TGTGCCAGCAATTATCAGGCTAGCTCCTACAATGAGCAGTTCTTC
>TRBV7-3|-|TRBJ2-7|-
CASSSTPLQVPYEQYF
TGTGCCAGCAGCTCGACACCCTTACAGGTTCCCTACGAGCAGTACTTC
>TRBV5-1|-|TRBJ1-3|-
CASGSPDSGNTIYF
TGCGCCTCAGGTAGTCCCGACTCTGGAAACACCATATATTTT
>TRBV9|TRBD1|TRBJ2-7|-
CASSAPGTASSYEQYF
TGTGCCAGCAGCGCCCCAGGGACAGCGAGCTCCTACGAGCAGTACTTC
>TRBV29-1|-|TRBJ2-1|-
CSVLTGGRSGNEQFF
TGCAGCGTTCTCACGGGGGGCCGGTCGGGCAATGAGCAGTTCTTC
>TRBV27|-|TRBJ2-7|-
CASSSAGTYEQYF
TGTGCCAGCAGTTCAGCGGGCACCTACGAGCAGTACTTC
>TRBV5-7|-|TRBJ2-1|-
CASSFNTQRPYNEQFF
TGTGCCAGCAGCTTCAATACCCAGCGGCCCTACAATGAGCAGTTCTTC
>TRBV5-4|TRBD1|TRBJ1-2|-
CASSIPQGRAGYGYTF
TGTGCCAGCAGCATACCACAGGGGCGCGCCGGTTATGGCTACACCTTC
>TRBV25-1|TRBD1|TRBJ1-4|-
CASSEDRDPNEKLFF
TGTGCCAGCAGTGAAGACAGGGACCCAAATGAAAAACTGTTTTTT
>TRBV2|-|TRBJ1-5|-
CASSDSNSNQPQHF
TGTGCCAGCAGTGACAGCAACTCCAATCAGCCCCAGCATTTT
>TRBV7-2|TRBD1|TRBJ1-1|once
CASSIGQGAVEAFF
TGTGCCAGCAGCATCGGACAGGGGGCGGTTGAAGCTTTCTTT